This T cell receptor (beta chain) was sequenced for a study of shared T cell receptors in the human thymus. The J segment lost 5 bases and the V segment lost 4 bases, leaving 9 bases of the junction unmatched. Germline CDR1 and CDR2: KGHSH and LQKENI. CDR3 length equals 15 residues. TCRdb's copy holds only in-frame clones and misses some; the assay was immunoSEQ multiplex PCR. The data contain just under 550,000 clones, around 82% of them singletons. These same data were also listed under a study on human thymus T cells. That work contributes: Corrective surgery for congenital heart defects was being performed on the healthy Finnish infants who served as donors. From resections taken during corrective heart surgery, the thymus tissue was obtained. V and J genes seemed to be used with bias in thymic and blood repertoires. Reports from related research described highly overlapping thymic repertoires among unrelated individuals.

The receptor's source is a boy under two years old with a congenital heart defect. The sample consisted of thymocytes. The chain carries TRBV18 and TRBJ2-7, with 9 positions matching TRBD2. The CDR3 region is CASSRVCGRVHEQYF. The CDR3 DNA reads as TGTGCCAGCTCACGGGTCTGCGGGAGGGTTCACGAGCAGTACTTC.